The T cell receptor beta chain under discussion was sequenced for a study of blood T cells in healthy people across ages. As for the study in general: For every two T cells, template switching captured about one barcoded beta molecule.

Alongside a J-beta primer mix, a sample-barcoded 5' primer served in a second PCR lasting roughly 6 to 12 cycles. TCRdb analysed the 5' RACE reads with MiXCR anew, one entry per CDR3 protein. The sample contains approximately 2,000,000 distinct CDR3 sequences, about two fifths of which appear only once. The TCR comes from a human donor in good health. Sequencing was performed on blood.

The CDR3 here is CASSSYPTYEQYF. The DNA of the CDR3 is TGTGCCAGCAGCTCCTACCCGACCTACGAGCAGTACTTC. The chain employs TRBV7-2 and TRBJ2-7; D call uncertain. This CDR3 is built from 13 residues. CDR1 is SGHTA and CDR2 is FQGNSA in the germline V gene. Trimming took 4 bases from V and 2 from J, leaving 9 bases between them.